What follows describes a single T cell receptor (beta chain). The germline V gene has CDR1 SGHNT and CDR2 YYREEE (reference sequence). CDR3 length: 13 amino acids. V was trimmed by 4 bases and J by 5 bases, leaving 11 bases between them. Here immunoSEQ multiplex PCR was the method, and the copy in TCRdb shows in-frame clones only, minus some. The data hold approximately 1.5 million clones, with nearly 99% observed a single time. This sample stems from a study of shared clonotypes between healthy human individuals. The TCR was taken from a man aged 30-40 years in good health. The sample consisted of naive CD4+ T cells sorted from blood. As to subset: CD45RA+ positively selected. The V call is TRBV5-4, the J call TRBJ2-3; D uncertain. CDR3 sequence: CASSMPGLDTQYF. The CDR3 DNA reads TGTGCCAGCAGCATGCCGGGTTTAGATACGCAGTATTTT. The full variable domain, its missing parts supplied by reference TRBV5-4 and TRBJ2-3, is ETGVTQSPTHLIKTRGQQVTLRCSSQSGHNTVSWYQQALGQGPQFIFQYYREEENGRGNFPPRFSGLQFPNYSSELNVNALELDDSALYLCASSMPGLDTQYFGPGTRLTVL.